Listed below are T cell receptor beta chains from one sample, sequenced in a study of T cell clones after liver transplantation. Sequenced by immunoSEQ multiplex PCR; TCRdb stores in-frame clones only, minus some. The sample lists approximately 100,000 clones, 82% occurring once. Sequencing was performed on CD4+ T cells from blood, taken before liver transplant. The source of these receptors is a human donor who received a liver transplant. CDR3s include the opening cysteine and the closing phenylalanine or tryptophan. The order of the fields is J gene, V gene, CDR3 protein.

TRBJ2-1 TRBV18 CASSYLGTSGGLNEQFF
TRBJ2-5 TRBV29-1 CSVDVSESLYTETQYF
TRBJ1-3 TRBV5-1 CASSARAGNTIYF
TRBJ2-1 TRBV28 CASSFRGRSNEQFF
TRBJ1-3 TRBV21-1 CASSKGTGAVLSSGNTIYF
TRBJ1-2 TRBV5-1 CASSLWTEPPLYGYTF
TRBJ1-3 TRBV5-4 CASSSGGSGNTIYF
TRBJ1-2 TRBV27 CASSSGFRADGYTF
TRBJ2-7 TRBV18 CASSPPSSSGSYEQYF
TRBJ2-2 TRBV9 CASSGGLVNTGELFF
TRBJ1-3 TRBV9 CASSVPGTAGGNTIYF
TRBJ1-5 TRBV18 CASSPRVGNGNQPQHF
TRBJ2-7 TRBV5-1 CASSAQGYEQYF
TRBJ2-3 TRBV2 CASLSGGRGDTQYF
TRBJ1-2 TRBV9 CASSSLTGGAEDYGYTF
TRBJ1-5 TRBV19 CASSTQGVPFQPQHF
TRBJ1-1 TRBV11-2 CASSLDGGRPEAFF
TRBJ2-3 TRBV28 CASSLIRQGLSTDTQYF
TRBJ2-3 TRBV6-1 CASTSGGAVDTQYF
TRBJ2-7 TRBV2 CASSLTYEQYF
TRBJ1-1 TRBV9 CASSGILGTTEAFF
TRBJ2-1 TRBV6-5 CASSYRTGRDEQFF
TRBJ2-1 TRBV5-5 CASSLLAGGLDKEQFF
TRBJ1-1 TRBV28 CASKRGGAFF
TRBJ1-2 TRBV29-1 CSVGGTGGPYGYTF
TRBJ1-2 TRBV28 CASRQGIAYGYTF
TRBJ2-1 TRBV7-6 CASSFRDEQFF
TRBJ1-6 TRBV27 CASSAWTGTNSPLHF
TRBJ2-1 TRBV19 CASSIGLAGDEQFF
TRBJ2-7 TRBV7-9 CASRSSVSYEQYF
TRBJ2-1 TRBV5-1 CASSTGGFQRSYNEQFF
TRBJ1-1 TRBV12-5 CASAPQGANDEAFF
TRBJ2-7 TRBV28 CASRGQRYEQYF
TRBJ2-7 TRBV5-1 CASSLGGTSGGREQYF
TRBJ2-7 TRBV6-1 CASRGVGRDEQYF
TRBJ1-1 TRBV2 CASSDSTGRNTEAFF
TRBJ1-1 TRBV5-1 CASSLRAIKGTEAFF
TRBJ1-6 TRBV2 CASSPPTGLNSPLHF
TRBJ1-4 TRBV5-1 CASSLNQGVNEKLFF
TRBJ2-5 TRBV5-1 CASSSDFQETQYF
TRBJ2-2 TRBV7-3 CASSVYTGELFF
TRBJ2-5 TRBV7-3 CASSPLGRVVETQYF
TRBJ1-5 TRBV2 CASSEGRGAQPQHF
TRBJ1-1 TRBV29-1 CSGRLGGDTEAFF
TRBJ2-2 TRBV7-9 CASSPSVRGSRSFTGELFF
TRBJ1-6 TRBV19 CASSTRGQGPNSPLHF
TRBJ1-5 TRBV25-1 CASRVGDQPQHF
TRBJ2-1 TRBV6-1 CASTPGTSYNEQFF
TRBJ1-5 TRBV5-6 CASSPRATNQPQHF